These T cell receptor beta chains were read from a single sample in a study of T cell responses to AZD1222 COVID-19 vaccine. Sequencing was performed with immunoSEQ multiplex PCR; in TCRdb, only in-frame clones are kept and a portion is missing. This sample has roughly 160,000 clones, with approximately 90% found just once. The sequenced sample was peripheral blood, obtained on day 0 of AZD1222 vaccination. These receptor sequences come from an adult in good health. CDR3s include the opening cysteine and the closing phenylalanine or tryptophan. A D gene is named only where the DNA matches it firmly. Some rows mark clone size as missing; the rest say once, few, many or name a class of expanded clone.

clone size: NA; V gene: TRBV12-3/TRBV12-4; J gene: TRBJ1-2; D gene: NA; CDR3 protein: CASSTSDYGYTF; CDR3 DNA: TGTGCCAGCAGTACCAGTGACTATGGCTACACCTTC
clone size: NA; V gene: TRBV11-3; J gene: TRBJ2-3; D gene: TRBD2; CDR3 protein: CASSLGYQGAGEGTDTQYF; CDR3 DNA: TGTGCCAGCAGCTTAGGTTATCAGGGTGCGGGAGAGGGTACAGATACGCAGTATTTT
clone size: NA; V gene: TRBV9; J gene: TRBJ2-5; D gene: NA; CDR3 protein: CASSVGGLQETQYF; CDR3 DNA: TGTGCCAGCAGCGTAGGTGGACTGCAAGAGACCCAGTACTTC
clone size: NA; V gene: TRBV10-2; J gene: TRBJ1-5; D gene: NA; CDR3 protein: CASSESGYSNQPQHF; CDR3 DNA: TGCGCCAGCAGTGAGTCGGGGTATAGCAATCAGCCCCAGCATTTT
clone size: once; V gene: TRBV27; J gene: TRBJ1-2; D gene: NA; CDR3 protein: CASSQLGTNYGYTF; CDR3 DNA: TGTGCCAGCAGTCAACTTGGTACTAACTATGGCTACACCTTC
clone size: NA; V gene: TRBV25-1; J gene: TRBJ1-4; D gene: NA; CDR3 protein: CATTDKTLTNEKLFF; CDR3 DNA: TGTGCCACTACGGACAAAACATTAACTAATGAAAAACTGTTTTTT
clone size: NA; V gene: TRBV28; J gene: TRBJ1-2; D gene: TRBD1; CDR3 protein: CASRQPQGASYGYTF; CDR3 DNA: TGTGCCAGCAGGCAGCCCCAGGGGGCTTCCTATGGCTACACCTTC
clone size: NA; V gene: TRBV27; J gene: TRBJ2-7; D gene: NA; CDR3 protein: CASSRHRASSYEQYF; CDR3 DNA: TGTGCCAGCAGTCGACACAGGGCCTCCTCCTACGAGCAGTACTTC
clone size: NA; V gene: TRBV6-5; J gene: TRBJ1-1; D gene: NA; CDR3 protein: CASTLGTNTEAFF; CDR3 DNA: TGTGCCAGCACTCTCGGTACGAACACTGAAGCTTTCTTT
clone size: once; V gene: TRBV21-1; J gene: TRBJ1-5; D gene: NA; CDR3 protein: CASSACLGSQPQHF; CDR3 DNA: TGTGCCAGCAGCGCGTGCCTGGGGTCTCAGCCCCAGCATTTT
clone size: NA; V gene: TRBV30; J gene: TRBJ1-3; D gene: NA; CDR3 protein: CAWTPSLVTGNTIYF; CDR3 DNA: TGTGCCTGGACCCCCTCCTTGGTGACTGGAAACACCATATATTTT
clone size: NA; V gene: TRBV7-2; J gene: TRBJ1-1; D gene: NA; CDR3 protein: CASSLERWEAFF; CDR3 DNA: TGTGCCAGCAGCTTAGAGCGATGGGAAGCTTTCTTT
clone size: NA; V gene: TRBV12-3/TRBV12-4; J gene: TRBJ1-6; D gene: NA; CDR3 protein: CASSWSWDSPLHF; CDR3 DNA: TGTGCCAGCAGTTGGTCCTGGGATTCACCCCTCCACTTT
clone size: NA; V gene: TRBV18; J gene: TRBJ2-5; D gene: NA; CDR3 protein: CASSPATVETQYF; CDR3 DNA: TGTGCCAGCTCACCAGCTACAGTAGAGACCCAGTACTTC
clone size: NA; V gene: TRBV6-2/TRBV6-3; J gene: TRBJ1-2; D gene: NA; CDR3 protein: CASSLQDRPGQGYTF; CDR3 DNA: TGTGCCAGCAGCCTCCAGGACAGACCGGGCCAAGGCTACACCTTC
clone size: NA; V gene: TRBV19; J gene: TRBJ1-5; D gene: NA; CDR3 protein: CASSPEGFQPQHF; CDR3 DNA: TGTGCCAGTTCCCCGGAGGGTTTTCAGCCCCAGCATTTT
clone size: NA; V gene: TRBV3-1/TRBV3-2; J gene: TRBJ1-4; D gene: NA; CDR3 protein: CASSQEMGQDSGKLFF; CDR3 DNA: TGTGCCAGCAGCCAGGAAATGGGGCAGGACAGCGGTAAACTGTTTTTT
clone size: NA; V gene: TRBV7-2; J gene: TRBJ1-5; D gene: NA; CDR3 protein: CASSYRGDQPQHF; CDR3 DNA: TGTGCCAGCAGCTATAGGGGCGATCAGCCCCAGCATTTT
clone size: NA; V gene: TRBV19; J gene: TRBJ2-5; D gene: NA; CDR3 protein: CASGSTGQETQYF; CDR3 DNA: TGTGCCAGTGGGTCCACAGGCCAAGAGACCCAGTACTTC
clone size: NA; V gene: TRBV19; J gene: TRBJ1-5; D gene: NA; CDR3 protein: CASSLPWGDNIGGSNQPQHF; CDR3 DNA: TGTGCCAGTAGTCTCCCCTGGGGGGACAACATTGGGGGAAGCAATCAGCCCCAGCATTTT
clone size: NA; V gene: TRBV7-2; J gene: TRBJ2-5; D gene: TRBD1; CDR3 protein: CATTQGAGRQETQYF; CDR3 DNA: TGTGCCACAACACAGGGGGCAGGAAGGCAAGAGACCCAGTACTTC
clone size: NA; V gene: TRBV4-3; J gene: TRBJ2-5; D gene: NA; CDR3 protein: CASSGWGEPIETQYF; CDR3 DNA: TGCGCCAGCAGTGGATGGGGGGAACCGATAGAGACCCAGTACTTC
clone size: NA; V gene: TRBV5-1; J gene: TRBJ2-7; D gene: TRBD1; CDR3 protein: CASSLAQGATYEQYF; CDR3 DNA: TGCGCCAGCAGCTTGGCGCAGGGGGCAACCTACGAGCAGTACTTC
clone size: NA; V gene: TRBV6-6; J gene: TRBJ1-5; D gene: NA; CDR3 protein: CASSDRGGLNQPQHF; CDR3 DNA: TGTGCCAGCAGTGACCGGGGCGGCCTCAATCAGCCCCAGCATTTT
clone size: NA; V gene: TRBV28; J gene: TRBJ2-4; D gene: NA; CDR3 protein: CASSWLGPKAKNIQYF; CDR3 DNA: TGTGCCAGCAGTTGGTTGGGCCCGAAAGCCAAAAACATTCAGTACTTC
clone size: NA; V gene: TRBV4-3; J gene: TRBJ1-2; D gene: NA; CDR3 protein: CASSQGDGDFYGYTF; CDR3 DNA: TGCGCCAGCAGCCAAGGGGACGGAGATTTCTATGGCTACACCTTC
clone size: NA; V gene: TRBV7-2; J gene: TRBJ2-7; D gene: TRBD1; CDR3 protein: CASSPYPGQGSSYEQYF; CDR3 DNA: TGTGCCAGCAGCCCTTACCCGGGACAGGGGAGCTCCTACGAGCAGTACTTC
clone size: NA; V gene: TRBV6-5; J gene: TRBJ2-4; D gene: NA; CDR3 protein: CASSSGSTIQYF; CDR3 DNA: TGTGCCAGCAGTTCCGGGAGCACCATTCAGTACTTC
clone size: once; V gene: TRBV19; J gene: TRBJ2-1; D gene: TRBD2; CDR3 protein: CASSIRLQRGHNEQFF; CDR3 DNA: TGTGCCAGTAGTATAAGGCTCCAGCGGGGCCACAATGAGCAGTTCTTC
clone size: NA; V gene: TRBV7-9; J gene: TRBJ1-1; D gene: NA; CDR3 protein: CASSFELVTEAFF; CDR3 DNA: TGTGCCAGCAGTTTTGAATTGGTCACTGAAGCTTTCTTT
clone size: NA; V gene: TRBV11-2; J gene: TRBJ1-1; D gene: NA; CDR3 protein: CASSPDRLNTEAFF; CDR3 DNA: TGTGCCAGCAGCCCGGACAGATTGAACACTGAAGCTTTCTTT
clone size: once; V gene: TRBV11-2; J gene: TRBJ1-1; D gene: NA; CDR3 protein: CASSYTGSNTEAFF; CDR3 DNA: TGTGCCAGCAGCTATACAGGGTCGAACACTGAAGCTTTCTTT
clone size: NA; V gene: TRBV5-4; J gene: TRBJ1-2; D gene: TRBD1; CDR3 protein: CASSLQGPRGYGYTF; CDR3 DNA: TGTGCCAGCAGCTTACAGGGGCCGCGTGGGTATGGCTACACCTTC
clone size: NA; V gene: TRBV7-9; J gene: TRBJ2-4; D gene: TRBD1; CDR3 protein: CASSAIDRGEAKNIQYF; CDR3 DNA: TGTGCCAGCAGCGCCATAGACAGGGGGGAAGCCAAAAACATTCAGTACTTC
clone size: NA; V gene: TRBV2; J gene: TRBJ1-3; D gene: NA; CDR3 protein: CASTQRSGNTIYF; CDR3 DNA: TGTGCCAGCACCCAGAGATCTGGAAACACCATATATTTT
clone size: NA; V gene: TRBV18; J gene: TRBJ1-4; D gene: TRBD1; CDR3 protein: CASSFRGTGILPGDEKLFF; CDR3 DNA: TGTGCCAGCTCATTTCGGGGGACAGGGATCCTCCCGGGGGATGAAAAACTGTTTTTT
clone size: NA; V gene: TRBV28; J gene: TRBJ2-7; D gene: NA; CDR3 protein: CAVTSMAYEQYF; CDR3 DNA: TGTGCCGTAACGAGCATGGCCTACGAGCAGTACTTC
clone size: NA; V gene: TRBV6-6; J gene: TRBJ1-1; D gene: TRBD1; CDR3 protein: CASSRTLGTGLGGAFF; CDR3 DNA: TGTGCCAGCAGTCGAACTCTCGGGACAGGGCTTGGGGGAGCTTTCTTT
clone size: NA; V gene: TRBV5-8; J gene: TRBJ2-7; D gene: NA; CDR3 protein: CASSQNGDLYEQYF; CDR3 DNA: TGTGCCAGCAGCCAAAACGGGGACCTCTACGAGCAGTACTTC
clone size: once; V gene: TRBV5-1; J gene: TRBJ2-7; D gene: NA; CDR3 protein: CASSSDREGDEQYF; CDR3 DNA: TGCGCCAGCAGCTCCGACAGGGAGGGGGACGAGCAGTACTTC
clone size: NA; V gene: TRBV6-4; J gene: TRBJ1-1; D gene: NA; CDR3 protein: CASSARSDTEAFF; CDR3 DNA: TGTGCCAGCAGTGCCAGGAGCGACACTGAAGCTTTCTTT